This entry is about one T cell receptor beta chain. This sample was taken from a study of T cell changes during pregnancy in multiple sclerosis. The table came from immunoSEQ multiplex PCR; TCRdb's copy has only in-frame clones and leaves some out. The sample lists 98,000 or so clones; approximately 93% were seen once. Germline V gene data show CDR1 as LNHDA and CDR2 as SQIVND (reference sequence). The CDR3 contains 14 residues. Trimming removed 7 bases at V and 1 base at J, with 11 bases between. Sequences were derived from peripheral blood, sampled after pregnancy. The sequence came from a female donor with multiple sclerosis, enrolled in a pregnancy study. The chain employs TRBV19 and TRBJ2-1; D perhaps matches TRBD1 (5 bases). CDR3 nucleotides: TGTGCCAGTAAGGCAGGGATATCCTACAATGAGCAGTTCTTC. Protein sequence: CASKAGISYNEQFF.